Presented here are 27 T cell receptor beta chains from one specimen sequenced in a study of cytomegalovirus exposure and HLA in healthy donors. Amplification used 60 Vbeta primers and 13 Jbeta primers. Using immunoSEQ multiplex PCR, the repertoire was profiled, and TCRdb retains in-frame clones only, with some absent. The sample has under 150,000 clones, around 77% seen once; the top ten hold just under 1%. The material sequenced was PBMCs. Receptors originate from a man in his late teens or twenties in good health and CMV-seronegative.

The chain recombines TRBV7-8 with TRBJ1-5, with TRBD1 as a possible D gene (5 bases). The CDR3 is 16 amino acids. Germline V gene lookup returns CDR1 SGHVS and CDR2 FQNEAQ. Trimming took off 2 bases at V and 1 base at J, with 12 bases between the two ends. The CDR3 nucleotides are TGTGCCAGCAGCTTACCCGGGGGAGCGAGCAATCAGCCCCAGCATTTT. This encodes CASSLPGGASNQPQHF.

The chain recombines TRBV4-1 with TRBJ1-2; D is unresolved. The CDR3 has 17 amino acids. Trimming removed 6 bases at V and 4 bases at J, with 24 bases between. Germline CDR1 is MGHRA and CDR2 is YSYEKL. CDR3 DNA sequence: TGCGCCAGCAGTACTCCTGATTCCCTGGAGTCCTTCTATGGCTACACCTTC. This encodes CASSTPDSLESFYGYTF.

The J gene is TRBJ2-7, the V gene TRBV5-5; 8 bases agree with TRBD1. The trim removed 2 bases at V and 4 bases at J, leaving 5 bases unmatched. This CDR3 comprises 14 residues. The germline CDR1 and CDR2 sequences are SGHKS and YYEKEE (reference sequence). The CDR3 protein is CASSFGQGKYEQYF. DNA of the CDR3: TGTGCCAGCAGCTTCGGACAGGGCAAGTACGAGCAGTACTTC.

The CDR3 DNA is TGCGCCAGCAGTTCCGGGACAGGTCCCCTTGGCTACACCTTC. The encoded protein is CASSSGTGPLGYTF. The rearrangement uses TRBV5-1 and TRBJ1-2; 8 bases line up with TRBD1. CDR3 length: 14 residues. Germline CDR1 SGHRS, CDR2 YFSETQ. J gave up 7 bases and V 5 bases, and 10 bases lay outside the gene matches.

The V and J genes are TRBV18 and TRBJ2-2, with a possible D match to TRBD1 (6 bases). V was clipped by 5 bases and J by 1 base, with 11 bases between them. The CDR3 sequence is 15 residues long. CDR1 and CDR2 (germline): KGHSH, LQKENI. The CDR3 DNA is TGTGCCAGCTCAGCGTTACAGGGGAACACCGGGGAGCTGTTTTTT. It specifies CASSALQGNTGELFF.

The table lists this clone with a count of one. This chain links TRBV9 with TRBJ2-1; D unresolved. Germline CDR1 is SGDLS and CDR2 is YYNGEE. The CDR3 is 12 residues long. The V end lost 0 bases, the J end lost 11 bases, and 9 bases lay between the germline ends. The CDR3 nucleotides read TGTGCCAGCAGCGTAGCTACGCGGCAGCAGTTCTTC. It is translated as CASSVATRQQFF.

This clone was observed a few times. CDR3 bases: TGTGCCAGCAGTGTTGGCAGGGTGGGTTTCTTT. Its protein is CASSVGRVGFF. The chain joins TRBV2 to TRBJ1-1, with a weak D call TRBD1 (5 bases). The CDR3 spans 11 residues. V lost 4 bases and J lost 13, with 13 bases in between. The germline V gene has CDR1 SNHLY and CDR2 FYNNEI.

This clone was seen once. This chain joins TRBV9 and TRBJ2-3; D remains ambiguous. CDR1 SGDLS and CDR2 YYNGEE come from the germline V gene. The CDR3 loop spans 13 amino acids. Trimming removed 0 bases at V and 5 bases at J, with 7 bases between. The CDR3 nucleotides are TGTGCCAGCAGCGTAGCTACCGGAGATACGCAGTATTTT. Amino acid sequence: CASSVATGDTQYF.

CDR3 residues: CASRRRGASEKLFF. Here the CDR3 DNA reads TGTGCCAGCAGGCGAAGGGGCGCGAGTGAAAAACTGTTTTTT. The chain has TRBV6-1 and TRBJ1-4; TRBD1 might be the D (5 bases). Trimming left V 6 bases short and J 7 bases short, with 15 bases between. Germline CDR1 reads MNHNS; CDR2 reads SASEGT. CDR3 length: 14 residues.

The V call is TRBV4-2, the J call TRBJ1-2; possible D gene TRBD1, 5 bases. Per germline, CDR1 LGHNA and CDR2 YNFKEQ. The germline V and J ends were trimmed by 3 bases and 4 bases, with 21 bases remaining between them. This CDR3 spans 17 amino acids. The CDR3 DNA is TGTGCCAGCAGCCATCCCCTCCGTAGGGGAGGCGGCTATGGCTACACCTTC. As protein: CASSHPLRRGGGYGYTF.

CDR3 nucleotide sequence: TGTGCCAGCAGTCCCCAACTCCCCGGGTTAGCGGGGGGAACAGATACGCAGTATTTT. This codes for CASSPQLPGLAGGTDTQYF. The chain employs TRBV27 and TRBJ2-3; 10 bases are shared with TRBD2. Germline V gene sequence: CDR1 MNHEY, CDR2 SMNVEV (reference sequence). Trimming took 5 bases from V and 3 from J; bases not matched to a gene: 17. This CDR3 has 19 residues.

The rearrangement uses TRBV19 and TRBJ2-7; 7 nucleotides agree with TRBD2. Per the germline V gene, CDR1 is LNHDA and CDR2 is SQIVND (reference sequence). The CDR3 loop spans 10 amino acids. The V gene end was trimmed by 8 bases and the J gene end by 6 bases; junction bases not matched to a gene: 1. The CDR3 nucleotides read TGTGCCAGTGGACTAGGCGAGCAGTACTTC. This translates into CASGLGEQYF.

The sample holds a few counts of this clone. J is TRBJ1-3 and V is TRBV4-1; D is perhaps TRBD1 (5 bases). CDR1 and CDR2 (germline): MGHRA, YSYEKL. This CDR3 region has 14 residues. V lost 3 bases to trimming and J lost 4 bases, with 10 bases between them. The chain's CDR3 is CASSQGGWGNTIYF. The DNA of the CDR3 is TGCGCCAGCAGCCAGGGGGGGTGGGGAAACACCATATATTTT.

V usage is TRBV5-1 and J usage is TRBJ2-3; 7 nucleotides match TRBD1. Germline CDR1 reads SGHRS; CDR2 reads YFSETQ. There are 16 residues in the CDR3. J was trimmed by 0 bases and V by 4 bases; bases with no gene match: 8. The CDR3 DNA follows: TGCGCCAGCAGCCGTCAAGCGACAGGGAGCACAGATACGCAGTATTTT. This codes for CASSRQATGSTDTQYF.

The chain is built from TRBV4-3 and TRBJ2-1; 14 positions match TRBD2. CDR1 is LGHNA and CDR2 is YSLEER in the germline V gene. V gave up 0 bases and J gave up 0 bases; unmatched junction bases: 13. The CDR3 has 22 amino acids. The CDR3, as DNA: TGCGCCAGCAGCCAAGATATTGGACTAGCGGGGGGAAACCTAAGCTCCTACAATGAGCAGTTCTTC. Translating it yields CASSQDIGLAGGNLSSYNEQFF.

The V call is TRBV19, the J call TRBJ2-7; 8 bases match TRBD2. Germline lookup yields CDR1 LNHDA and CDR2 SQIVND (reference sequence). The ends lost 2 bases at V and 2 bases at J; junction bases unmatched: 5. There are 15 residues in the CDR3. The chain's CDR3 is CASSIHPGLAYEQYF. The CDR3 region has the DNA TGTGCCAGTAGTATACACCCGGGACTAGCCTACGAGCAGTACTTC.

The chain links TRBV29-1 to TRBJ2-7; a possible D gene is TRBD1 (6 bases). V shed 8 bases and J shed 6 bases, with 20 bases lying between them. The CDR3 totals 13 residues. The germline V gene has CDR1 SQVTM and CDR2 ANQGSEA. For the CDR3, the DNA is TGCAGCATCCCAGGGGACCCCTTCGGCGAGCAGTACTTC. The encoded protein is CSIPGDPFGEQYF.

The chain has TRBV30 and TRBJ2-6; D not resolved. This CDR3 has 15 amino acids. Per germline, CDR1 GTSNPN and CDR2 SVGIG (reference sequence). With 0 bases removed from V and 0 bases from J, the gap between germline ends came to 6 bases. CDR3 sequence reads: CAWSVLVSGANVLTF. The CDR3, as DNA: TGTGCCTGGAGTGTATTAGTCTCTGGGGCCAACGTCCTGACTTTC.

In its sample, this clone was seen once. The gene calls are TRBV7-2 and TRBJ2-7; D not certain. The CDR3 has 13 amino acids. Per the germline V gene, CDR1 is SGHTA and CDR2 is FQGNSA. V gave up 1 base and J gave up 3 bases, with 7 bases separating them. Here the CDR3 DNA reads TGTGCCAGCAGCTTAGGATACAGCTACGAGCAGTACTTC. As protein: CASSLGYSYEQYF.

The V call is TRBV5-1, the J call TRBJ2-2; D not certain. V was cut by 3 bases and J by 1 base, with 4 bases left in between. CDR3 length: 13 amino acids. From germline, CDR1 is SGHRS and CDR2 YFSETQ. DNA for the CDR3: TGCGCCAGCAGCTCAGGGAACACCGGGGAGCTGTTTTTT. This codes for CASSSGNTGELFF.

V is TRBV4-2 and J is TRBJ1-2, with D perhaps matching TRBD1 (5 bases). This CDR3 is built from 12 residues. The ends were cut back, 0 bases at V and 10 bases at J, with 9 bases in the middle. CDR1 LGHNA and CDR2 YNFKEQ come from the germline V gene. The CDR3 spells CASSQDGRVYTF. As DNA, the CDR3 is TGTGCCAGCAGCCAAGATGGCAGGGTCTACACCTTC.

This clone was detected a few times. V and J are TRBV6-6 and TRBJ1-4, with D unclear. CDR3 length: 13 residues. V lost 2 bases, J lost 8 bases, and 9 bases lay in between. Germline V gene sequence: CDR1 MNHNY, CDR2 SVGAGI (reference sequence). The CDR3 bases are TGTGCCAGCAGTTACGCGACATGGGAAAAACTGTTTTTT. Translation gives CASSYATWEKLFF.

The table lists this clone with a count of one. J is TRBJ2-5 and V is TRBV29-1; D unresolved. With the DNA end fitting TRBJ2-7 better, the J assignment may be wrong. The CDR3 spans 12 residues. Germline V gene data show CDR1 as SQVTM and CDR2 as ANQGSEA. In DNA, the CDR3 is TGCAGCGTTGTTGGCGATAACTACGAGCAGTACTTC. The encoded protein is CSVVGDNYEQYF.

The chain carries TRBV7-8 and TRBJ1-2; D gene unclear. The CDR3 extends over 14 amino acids. V was pared by 2 bases and J by 1 base, with 8 bases between. The germline CDR1 and CDR2 sequences are SGHVS and FQNEAQ. The CDR3, as DNA: TGTGCCAGCAGCTTATCGGGATATAACTATGGCTACACCTTC. Encoded protein: CASSLSGYNYGYTF.

Worth noting for this clone: Relative to the germline gene, one junction end is altered; a read error may explain this. In DNA form, the CDR3 reads TGTGCCAGCAGTATATCCGGGACAGGGCGCGAGAGGCAGTACTTC. Translated, it gives CASSISGTGRERQYF. The rearrangement links TRBV27 to TRBJ2-7; 9 bases align to TRBD1. This CDR3 is built from 15 residues. Per the germline V gene, CDR1 is MNHEY and CDR2 is SMNVEV (reference sequence).

The chain links TRBV7-3 to TRBJ2-7; D unclear. Trimming left V 5 bases short and J 2 bases short, with 16 bases between. CDR3 length: 15 residues. Per the germline V gene, CDR1 is SGHTA and CDR2 is FQGTGA. This CDR3 is CASSPQLESAYEQYF. The CDR3 nucleotides are TGTGCCAGCAGCCCTCAGCTAGAGTCGGCCTACGAGCAGTACTTC.

This clone was recorded once. The V call is TRBV5-1, the J call TRBJ1-2; D ambiguous. V lost 0 bases and J lost 6, with 6 bases in between. Germline lookup yields CDR1 SGHRS and CDR2 YFSETQ. This CDR3 region has 12 residues. The CDR3 DNA reads as TGCGCCAGCAGCTTGGCCCGGGATGGCTACACCTTC. This encodes CASSLARDGYTF. The complete variable domain, with remaining parts taken from reference TRBV5-1 and TRBJ1-2, reads KAGVTQTPRYLIKTRGQQVTLSCSPISGHRSVSWYQQTPGQGLQFLFEYFSETQRNKGNFPGRFSGRQFSNSRSEMNVSTLELGDSALYLCASSLARDGYTFGSGTRLTVV.